The 5 T cell receptor beta chains presented below share a single source sample, sequenced in a study of cytomegalovirus exposure and HLA in healthy donors listed by TCRdb under 2017. Libraries were constructed by the immunoSEQ multiplex PCR assay. A mixture of 60 forward primers for TCR Vbeta segments and 13 reverse primers for TCR Jbeta segments was used in the multiplex PCR. The immuneACCESS repertoire file appears here via TCRdb, limited to in-frame rearrangements. These files lack a portion of the clones; in checked studies, under half of the deficit traces to unresolved V genes, and the cause of the others is not known. Recorded for this sample are some 110,000 clones; roughly 82% of them occurred a single time. In total, the top ten clones hold around 14% of the sample. Sample: PBMCs. These TCRs come from a woman aged 55-70 years in good health and CMV-seropositive.

V is TRBV4-1 and J is TRBJ2-1; TRBD2 agrees at 9 bases. CDR1 and CDR2 (germline): MGHRA, YSYEKL. Unmatched junction bases numbered 10, after V lost 4 bases and J lost 9 bases. The CDR3 has 15 amino acids. The CDR3 DNA sequence: TGCGCCAGCAGCCCCCGGGATAGCGGGAGCATTGAGCAGTTCTTC. Translated, it gives CASSPRDSGSIEQFF.

The chain is built from TRBV19 and TRBJ2-1; TRBD1 matches 7 bases. The junction had 11 bases not matched to a gene; V was cut back by 4 bases and J by 5 bases. Germline CDR1 is LNHDA and CDR2 is SQIVND (reference sequence). The CDR3 spans 16 residues. As DNA, the CDR3 is TGTGCCAGTAGTAGCTTGAGGGGGCTGCGACACAATGAGCAGTTCTTC. This translates into CASSSLRGLRHNEQFF.

This clone showed up just once. V usage is TRBV28 and J usage is TRBJ2-5; TRBD2 aligns across 8 bases. The CDR3 is 16 residues long. Germline CDR1 and CDR2: MDHEN and SYDVKM. J lost 6 bases, V lost 1 base, and 10 bases had no gene match. The CDR3 DNA follows: TGTGCCAGCAGTTTATTGCGGGGGCGGGAGGTTCAGACCCAGTACTTC. Amino acids: CASSLLRGREVQTQYF.

The chain employs TRBV6-5 and TRBJ1-5; a weak D match, TRBD1 (5 bases). V was shortened by 6 bases and J by 2 bases, with 14 bases between the two germline ends. Germline CDR1 is MNHEY and CDR2 is SVGAGI. This CDR3 is built from 15 residues. The CDR3 nucleotides are TGTGCCAGCAGACTGACGCGACAGCGCAATCAGCCCCAGCATTTT. Protein sequence: CASRLTRQRNQPQHF.

The chain carries TRBV28 and TRBJ1-3; no clear D. The CDR3 has 14 residues. V lost 6 bases, J lost 0 bases, and 9 bases lay in between. The germline V gene has CDR1 MDHEN and CDR2 SYDVKM. For the CDR3, the DNA is TGTGCCAGCAGCCGCCGGGGCTCTGGAAACACCATATATTTT. It is translated as CASSRRGSGNTIYF.